This TCR beta chain was recovered during a study of graft-versus-host responses after intestinal transplantation (dated by TCRdb to the early 2020s). In terms of the full investigation: The transplants that recipients received were multivisceral, liver-intestinal, or isolated intestinal. To identify alloreactive clones, pre-transplant mixed lymphocyte reaction products were sequenced and then compared with unstimulated pre-transplant donor and recipient T cells. Rather than going through the commercial service, samples from three later patients were sequenced in-house on an Illumina MiSeq and processed with MiXCR. Of the 20 to 25 intestinal transplant recipients enrolled in the cohort, one of whom was a retransplant, a few patients without pretransplant specimens were excluded. Graft-versus-host and host-versus-graft alloreactive T cell clones were tracked in the graft, circulation and bone marrow after intestinal transplantation using bulk TCR-beta CDR3 sequencing. Every recipient was given anti-thymocyte globulin induction, followed by 2 to 3 years of maintenance tacrolimus and steroids. Donor T cell macrochimerism was defined as a peak of at least 4% donor T cells among recipient peripheral blood mononuclear cells. Results the study describes overall, beyond this receptor: The relatively low number and heterogeneity of intestinal transplant patients limited the conclusions. GvH clones were detected in recipient bone marrow, and some of these GvH clones were observed earlier in ileal mucosa or blood, consistent with an intestinal mucosal origin. In patients with donor T cell macrochimerism, the allografts had high GvH to HvG T cell clonal ratios. Early after transplant, declines in HvG clones were associated with peak levels of circulating GvH clones.

Blood samples were collected up to 4 times in the first month after transplant and then at least monthly when available. Regarding this clone: The clone's antigen remains unknown. No much larger clone is present one base from it, and per-base qualities are unavailable.

V is pared back by 1 base and J by 2 bases, with 7 bases lying between the germline termini. Sequences MGHRA (CDR1) and YSYEKL (CDR2) are obtained from the germline V gene. The CDR3 contains 14 residues, cysteine and phenylalanine counted. Only CDR3 DNA is held: 42 bases, read in frame from base 1. Libraries came from the immunoSEQ multiplex PCR assay. For most patients, genomic DNA was subjected to high-throughput TCR-beta CDR3 sequencing by Adaptive Biotechnologies. The paper's data handling went like this. Adaptive's ImmunoSEQ software was the source of the TCR sequencing data for 15 to 20 patients, while three other patients were processed with MiXCR and VDJtools. CDR3 nucleotide sequences shared between donor and recipient were removed because the origin of such sequences could not be assigned. At least 2-fold expansion over unstimulated cells and a minimum CFSE-low frequency of 0.002% (template counts) or 0.001% (read counts) were required for clones to be classified as alloreactive. Mappable clones were those detected in sequenced pre-transplant spleen, lymph node, or MLR CFSE-low populations of the donor or recipient. The cumulative frequency of alloreactive clones was calculated as a percentage of all sequences, weighted by copy number. This immuneACCESS table, as held by TCRdb, lists in-frame sequences with V and J called but not all clones. Of the missing ones, under half trace to an unresolved V gene in checked studies; the others have no known cause. V and J calls and clone size come straight from that table; D and trimming were deduced from the DNA. The sample profile shows some 43,000 clones; approximately 94% of them were found once. The ten most abundant clones make up roughly 1.5% of the sample.

The rearrangement combines TRBV4-1 with TRBJ2-3; no D segment can be confidently identified. The material was PBMCs, obtained approximately 340 days after intestinal transplant. This sequence originates from a human patient who received an intestinal transplant, so some T cells may come from the graft donor. The nucleotides are TGCGCCAGCAGCCAAGCCTGGGTCACAGATACGCAGTATTTT. This sequence encodes CASSQAWVTDTQYF.